This record concerns one TCR beta chain sequence. Its antigen is currently not known. Nothing much larger sits one base from this clone, and base qualities are not available. The 39 donors, aged about 6 to 100 years, were systemically healthy Caucasian individuals from Russia. Each donor gave around 9.8 milliliters of peripheral blood, collected into EDTA-treated Vacutainer tubes. Ficoll-Paque density-gradient centrifugation was used to isolate PBMCs, with at least 7 million per sample. Trizol reagent was used to extract total RNA from PBMCs, with at least 6 micrograms per sample. For every donor, flow cytometry on a PBMC aliquot measured the percentage of naive CD45RAhigh/CD27high T cells. These data originate in a study of blood T cells in healthy people across ages (dated by TCRdb to 2014 to 2015). Broadly, across the study: In model experiments, template switching captured about one uniquely barcoded TCR beta cDNA molecule for every two T cells. The study measured age-related changes in TCR beta repertoire diversity using deep sequencing normalized with unique cDNA molecular identifiers. The donors were divided into four age groups: young (average around 15 years), middle-aged (about 39), aged (about 60) and long-lived (82). To avoid experimental bias, donors of different ages were spread randomly across the sequencing lanes. Two additional independent replicas of 1 million unique cDNA reads from the same blood draw were analyzed for two donors (one aged 18 to 29 and one aged 80 or older). Paper-wide results and their limitations: Total diversity estimates from one million sequenced T cells were considered lower bounds and underestimates. The CMV infection status of donors was not known, potentially confounding age-related changes in expanded clonotypes. The percentage of naive T cells measured by flow cytometry correlated strongly with observed TCR beta diversity. The long-lived group showed more naive CD4+ T cells, fewer expanded clones and increased TCR diversity than the aged group, suggesting age selection. Bulk unsorted PBMC profiling prevented conclusive comparison of naive and antigen-experienced compartments. Observed TCR beta diversity per million T cells fell roughly linearly with age, and a significant reduction was already apparent by age roughly 40.

Via the germline V gene (reference sequence), CDR1 is DFQATT and CDR2 SNEGSKA. From cysteine to phenylalanine, the CDR3 is 17 amino acids long. Kept here is only the CDR3 DNA, which spans 51 bases and is read in frame from base 1. The germline V and J ends show losses of 0 bases and 10 bases respectively, and no gene match explains 18 bases of the junction. The method behind the library was 5' RACE. TCRdb lists the instrument as Illumina HiSeq 2500. A second PCR of about 7 to 12 cycles was run with a J-beta primer mix and a sample-barcoded 5' primer. A unique molecular identifier was introduced onto each TCR beta cDNA molecule by a template-switch 5' adaptor carrying 12 random nucleotides. Each sample yielded at least 3 million CDR3-containing paired-end reads. First-strand cDNA was synthesized from all RNA with the Mint cDNA synthesis kit, primed by a TRBC-specific oligonucleotide. Following uracil-DNA glycosylase treatment, all cDNA underwent a first 18-cycle PCR with the universal primers M1SS and BC2_uni_R. Per the original workflow: For normalization, 1 million high-quality reads, each with a distinct molecular identifier, were randomly selected from each sample. Reads with shared molecular identifiers were discarded instead of being binned into consensus sequences. MiTCR, set to a Q25 quality threshold and the strictest error-elimination algorithm, was used for CDR3 identification, clonotype clustering and error correction. Lower-bound total TCR beta diversity was estimated with a nonparametric unseen species model using Euler transformation. TCRdb reworked the public reads: Q25 trimming with fastp, MiXCR clone assembly, productive beta chains retained. Under each unique CDR3 protein, matching rows form one entry showing the most common genes and DNA. TCRdb's processing, not the study's, gives the V and J calls here. Present in this sample are 1.5 million to 2 million distinct CDR3 sequences, roughly 52% of which were seen just once. Together, the top ten hold 2% to 2.5% of the sample.

The receptor's source is a woman aged 40-49 years in good health. The receptor chain draws on TRBV20-1 and TRBJ2-1, and TRBD2 matches 7 of the central bases. Sequencing was carried out using blood. The nucleotides read TGCAGTGCTAGAGATAATTCCCGGACTAGTGATTCCTACGAGCAGTTCTTC. It specifies CSARDNSRTSDSYEQFF.